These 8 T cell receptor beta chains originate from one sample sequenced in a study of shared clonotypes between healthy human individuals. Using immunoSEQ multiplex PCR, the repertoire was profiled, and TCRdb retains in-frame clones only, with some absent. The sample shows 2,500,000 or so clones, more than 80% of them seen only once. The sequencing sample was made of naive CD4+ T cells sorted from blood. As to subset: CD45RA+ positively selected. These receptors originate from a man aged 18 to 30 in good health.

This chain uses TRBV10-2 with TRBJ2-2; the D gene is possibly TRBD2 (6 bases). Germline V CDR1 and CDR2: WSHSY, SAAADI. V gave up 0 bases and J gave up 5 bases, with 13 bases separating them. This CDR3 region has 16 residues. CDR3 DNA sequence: TGCGCCAGCAGTGAGTCGCGAGGGGCGGGGACCGGGGAGCTGTTTTTT. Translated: CASSESRGAGTGELFF.

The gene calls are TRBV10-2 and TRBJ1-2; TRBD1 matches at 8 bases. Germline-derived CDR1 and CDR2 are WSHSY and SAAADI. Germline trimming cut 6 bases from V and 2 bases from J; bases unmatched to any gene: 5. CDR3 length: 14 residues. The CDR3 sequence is CASRVDRGNYGYTF. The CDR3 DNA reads TGCGCCAGCAGGGTCGACAGGGGAAACTATGGCTACACCTTC.

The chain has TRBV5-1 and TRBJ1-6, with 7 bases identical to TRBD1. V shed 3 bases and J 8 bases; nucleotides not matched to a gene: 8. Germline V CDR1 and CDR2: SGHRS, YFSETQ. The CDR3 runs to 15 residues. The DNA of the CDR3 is TGCGCCAGCAGCTCGTCAGGGGGTTTATATTCACCCCTCCACTTT. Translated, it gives CASSSSGGLYSPLHF.

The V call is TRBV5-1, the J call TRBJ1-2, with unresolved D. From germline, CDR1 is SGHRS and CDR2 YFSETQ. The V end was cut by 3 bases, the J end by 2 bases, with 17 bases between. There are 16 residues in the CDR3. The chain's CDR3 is CASSSPGRGENYGYTF. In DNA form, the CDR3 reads TGCGCCAGCAGCTCCCCCGGTCGGGGAGAGAACTATGGCTACACCTTC.

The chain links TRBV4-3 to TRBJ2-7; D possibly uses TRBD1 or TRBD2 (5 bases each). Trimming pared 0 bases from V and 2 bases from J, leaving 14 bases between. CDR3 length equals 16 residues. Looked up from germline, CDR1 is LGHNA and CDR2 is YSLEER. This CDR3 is CASSQEGDGTTYEQYF. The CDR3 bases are TGCGCCAGCAGCCAAGAAGGGGACGGGACGACCTACGAGCAGTACTTC.

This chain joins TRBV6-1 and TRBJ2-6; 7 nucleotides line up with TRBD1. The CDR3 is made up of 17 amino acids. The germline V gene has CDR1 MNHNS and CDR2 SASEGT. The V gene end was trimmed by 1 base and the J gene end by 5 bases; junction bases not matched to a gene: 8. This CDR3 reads CASSEGHRGSWANVLTF. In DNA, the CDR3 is TGTGCCAGCAGTGAAGGCCACAGGGGTTCCTGGGCCAACGTCCTGACTTTC.

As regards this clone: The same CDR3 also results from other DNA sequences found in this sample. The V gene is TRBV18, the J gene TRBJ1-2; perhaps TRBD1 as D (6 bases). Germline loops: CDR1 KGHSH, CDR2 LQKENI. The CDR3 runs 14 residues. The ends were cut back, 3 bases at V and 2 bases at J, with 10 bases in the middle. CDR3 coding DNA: TGTGCCAGCTCACCCCCGGACAGCAACTATGGCTACACCTTC. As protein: CASSPPDSNYGYTF.

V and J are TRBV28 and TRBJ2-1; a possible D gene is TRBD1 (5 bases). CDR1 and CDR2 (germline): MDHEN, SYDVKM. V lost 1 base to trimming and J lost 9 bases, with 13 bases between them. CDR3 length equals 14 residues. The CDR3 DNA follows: TGTGCCAGCAGTTTATACCAGGGTAAGGGTGAGCAGTTCTTC. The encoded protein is CASSLYQGKGEQFF.